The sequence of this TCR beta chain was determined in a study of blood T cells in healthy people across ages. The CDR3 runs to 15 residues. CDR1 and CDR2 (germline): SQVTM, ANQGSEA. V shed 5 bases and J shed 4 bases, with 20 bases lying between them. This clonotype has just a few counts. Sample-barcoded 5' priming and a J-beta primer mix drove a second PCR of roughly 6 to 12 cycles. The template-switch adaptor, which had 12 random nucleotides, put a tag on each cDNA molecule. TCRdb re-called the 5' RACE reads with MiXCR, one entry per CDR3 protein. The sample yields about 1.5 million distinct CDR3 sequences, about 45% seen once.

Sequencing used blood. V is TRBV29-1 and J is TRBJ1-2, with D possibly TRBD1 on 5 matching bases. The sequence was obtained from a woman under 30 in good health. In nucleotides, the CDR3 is TGCAGCGTTCCGGATGGCAGGGCTAATATCTATGGCTACACCTTC. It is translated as CSVPDGRANIYGYTF.